This paragraph reports one T cell receptor beta chain. Trimming cost V 2 bases and J 3 bases, with 16 bases left between them. The V gene's germline CDR1 is SNHLY and CDR2 FYNNEI. This CDR3 comprises 17 residues. The sample is drawn from a study of cytomegalovirus exposure and HLA in healthy donors. 13 Jbeta primers and 60 Vbeta primers were used for the PCR. Sequencing was performed with immunoSEQ multiplex PCR; in TCRdb, only in-frame clones are kept and a portion is missing. The sample carries around 200,000 clones, around 88% recorded once. The sequenced sample consisted of PBMCs. The J gene is TRBJ2-2, the V gene TRBV2, with a possible D match to TRBD2 (6 bases). The origin of this receptor is a young woman in good health and CMV-seronegative. For the CDR3, the DNA is TGTGCCAGCAGTGAATGGGAGGCCTTAGGGGACACCGGGGAGCTGTTTTTT. The encoded protein is CASSEWEALGDTGELFF.